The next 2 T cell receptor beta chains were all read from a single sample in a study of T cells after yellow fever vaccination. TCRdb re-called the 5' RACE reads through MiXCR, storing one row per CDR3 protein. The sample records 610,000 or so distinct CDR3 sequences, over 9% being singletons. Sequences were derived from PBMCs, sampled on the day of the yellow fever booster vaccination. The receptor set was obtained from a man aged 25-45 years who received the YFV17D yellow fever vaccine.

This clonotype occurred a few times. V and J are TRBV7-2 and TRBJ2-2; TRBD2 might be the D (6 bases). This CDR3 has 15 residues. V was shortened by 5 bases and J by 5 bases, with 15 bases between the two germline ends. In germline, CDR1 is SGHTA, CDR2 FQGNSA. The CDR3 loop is CASSPWGEVTGELFF. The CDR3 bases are TGTGCCAGCAGCCCCTGGGGGGAAGTAACCGGGGAGCTGTTTTTT.

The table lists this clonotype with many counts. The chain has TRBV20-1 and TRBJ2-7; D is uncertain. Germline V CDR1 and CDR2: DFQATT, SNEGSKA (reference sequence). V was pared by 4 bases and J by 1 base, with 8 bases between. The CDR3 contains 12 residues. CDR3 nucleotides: TGCAGTGCTACCCGCCAGTCCTACGAGCAGTACTTC. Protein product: CSATRQSYEQYF.